This T cell receptor beta chain stems from a study of control samples from healthy donors and cancer patients. This clone was counted a single time. The protocol was immunoSEQ multiplex PCR, while the TCRdb copy is restricted to in-frame clones and leaves out a portion. This sample has roughly 130,000 clones, with roughly nine tenths found just once. CDR3 length: 15 amino acids. Trimming removed 6 bases from V and 0 bases from J; junction bases left unmatched: 5. Germline values: CDR1 SGHNT, CDR2 YENEEA. The specimen was blood. The origin of this receptor is a woman in her thirties in good health. The chain employs TRBV11-3 and TRBJ1-3; 7 nucleotides match TRBD1. This CDR3 reads CASSPDRASGNTIYF. CDR3 DNA: TGTGCCAGCAGTCCCGACAGGGCCTCTGGAAACACCATATATTTT.